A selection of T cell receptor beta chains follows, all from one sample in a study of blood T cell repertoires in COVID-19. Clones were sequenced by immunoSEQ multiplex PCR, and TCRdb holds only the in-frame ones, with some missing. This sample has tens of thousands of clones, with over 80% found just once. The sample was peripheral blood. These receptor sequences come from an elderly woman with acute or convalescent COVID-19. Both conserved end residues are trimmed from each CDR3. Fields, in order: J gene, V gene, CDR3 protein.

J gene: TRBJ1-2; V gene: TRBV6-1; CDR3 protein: ASSERTGWTYT
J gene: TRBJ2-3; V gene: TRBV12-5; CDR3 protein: ASGYPGLANTQY
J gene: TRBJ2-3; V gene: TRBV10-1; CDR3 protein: ASSETGRPDTQY
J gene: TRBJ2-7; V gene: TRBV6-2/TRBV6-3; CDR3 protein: ASTPDRDEQY
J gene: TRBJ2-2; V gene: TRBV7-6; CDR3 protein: ASSRRGGTSPTGELF
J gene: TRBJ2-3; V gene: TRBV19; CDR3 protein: ASRPGWAGDTQY
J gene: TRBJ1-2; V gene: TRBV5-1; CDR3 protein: ASSLQGNIGYT
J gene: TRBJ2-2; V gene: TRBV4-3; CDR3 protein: ASSQDSLITGELF
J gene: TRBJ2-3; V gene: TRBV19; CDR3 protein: ASSIGTGGTDTQY
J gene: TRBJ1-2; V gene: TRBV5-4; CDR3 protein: ASSTPTDYGYT
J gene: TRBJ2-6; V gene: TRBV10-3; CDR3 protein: ATWGQSSGANVLT
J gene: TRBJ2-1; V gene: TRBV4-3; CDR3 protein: ASSLRGAYSYNEQF
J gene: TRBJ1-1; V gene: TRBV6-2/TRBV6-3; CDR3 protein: ASSGQFNTEAF
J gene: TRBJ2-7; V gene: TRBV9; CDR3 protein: ASSALSSYEQY
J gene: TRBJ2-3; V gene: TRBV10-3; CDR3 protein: AIRTSGRNTQY
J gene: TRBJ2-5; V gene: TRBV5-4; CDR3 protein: ASSLQGIETQY
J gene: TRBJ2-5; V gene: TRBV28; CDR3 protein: ASSFSLAAQY
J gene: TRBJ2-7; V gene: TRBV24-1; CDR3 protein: ATSAPWAQFYYEQY
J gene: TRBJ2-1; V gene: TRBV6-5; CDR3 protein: ASRAGTSGWTEQF
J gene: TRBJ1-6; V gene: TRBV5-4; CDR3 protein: ASSLDRGLGPLH
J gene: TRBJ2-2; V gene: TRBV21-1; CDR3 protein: ASSVRGSGELF
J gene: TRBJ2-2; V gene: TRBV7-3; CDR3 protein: ASSPRRTGTGELF